This TCR beta chain emerged from a study of shared clonotypes between healthy human individuals. Sequencing was at deep level. In the sorted-subset replicate PCRs, 200 ng DNA, around 30,000 T cell genomes, was used. Assay: immunoSEQ multiplex PCR; the TCRdb copy retains only in-frame clones and omits some. The table records about 2.4 million clones, 90% to 95% of them present only once. Broader study findings: Only blood was sampled; tissue repertoires likely differ.

As to this clone: The antigen remains unidentified.

Germline lookup yields CDR1 SGHDT and CDR2 YYEEEE. V was shortened by 2 bases and J by 0 bases, with 6 bases between the two germline ends. The CDR3 is made up of 14 amino acids. This receptor was taken from a man between 18 and 35 years old in good health. Source material: naive CD4+ T cells sorted from blood. Regarding subset: CD45RA+ positively selected. The chain combines TRBV5-6 with TRBJ1-3; D gene unclear. The DNA of the CDR3 is TGTGCCAGCAGCTTCGTACACTCTGGAAACACCATATATTTT. Protein: CASSFVHSGNTIYF. The full variable domain, with the rest looked up from reference TRBV5-6 and TRBJ1-3, is DAGVTQSPTHLIKTRGQQVTLRCSPKSGHDTVSWYQQALGQGPQFIFQYYEEEERQRGNFPDRFSGHQFPNYSSELNVNALLLGDSALYLCASSFVHSGNTIYFGEGSWLTVV.